This paragraph covers one T cell receptor (beta chain) sequence. This specimen comes from a study of cytomegalovirus exposure and HLA in healthy donors. Researchers ran the PCR with 60 Vbeta and 13 Jbeta primers. Generated by immunoSEQ multiplex PCR, the TCRdb table keeps only in-frame clones and is missing some. The table includes about 84,000 clones, around 89% detected once. The V end lost 5 bases, the J end lost 8 bases, and 21 bases lay between the germline ends. Looked up from germline, CDR1 is MDHEN and CDR2 is SYDVKM. CDR3 size: 15 residues. The source of this sequence is a man aged 18 to 35 in good health and CMV-seronegative. The sample taken for sequencing was PBMCs. The V gene is TRBV28, the J gene TRBJ1-1; D is unresolved. CDR3 loop: CASSVRRRANFEAFF. DNA for the CDR3: TGTGCCAGCAGTGTACGCCGGCGGGCCAACTTCGAAGCTTTCTTT.